This entry lists 5 T cell receptor beta chains sequenced from one sample in a study of PD-1 blockade in mismatch repair-deficient tumors. The protocol was immunoSEQ multiplex PCR, while the TCRdb copy is restricted to in-frame clones and leaves out a portion. The sample yields some 84,000 clones, 81% seen once. Sequencing was performed on peripheral blood, taken 12 weeks after starting pembrolizumab. The source is an adult with mismatch repair-deficient cancer.

The chain links TRBV11-1 to TRBJ2-5; D possibly corresponds to TRBD1 (5 bases). CDR1 is SGHAT and CDR2 is FQDESV in the germline V gene (reference sequence). The ends were cut back, 1 base at V and 7 bases at J, with 10 bases in the middle. This CDR3 region has 13 residues. The CDR3 nucleotides read TGTGCCAGCAGCTTAGAGGCTCAGGGGACCCAGTACTTC. Protein product: CASSLEAQGTQYF.

This chain joins TRBV7-6 and TRBJ2-7, with 8 bases fitting TRBD2. Per the germline V gene, CDR1 is SGHVS and CDR2 is FNYEAQ. The trim removed 5 bases at V and 7 bases at J, leaving 16 bases unmatched. The CDR3 is made up of 16 amino acids. The CDR3 region is CASSLGLALLGEEQYF. CDR3 coding DNA: TGTGCCAGCAGCCTTGGACTAGCCCTCCTTGGAGAGGAGCAGTACTTC.

This clone was seen a single time. The chain recombines TRBV7-2 with TRBJ2-2, with TRBD1 matching over 7 bases. The J segment lost 7 bases and the V segment lost 4 bases, leaving 9 bases of the junction unmatched. The germline V gene encodes CDR1 SGHTA and CDR2 FQGNSA. CDR3 size: 15 residues. CDR3 loop: CASSSKTGWSGELFF. In DNA form, the CDR3 reads TGTGCCAGCAGCTCGAAGACAGGGTGGAGCGGGGAGCTGTTTTTT.

In this sample, this clone turned up a few times. CDR3 sequence: CASSSIFGEGGYTF. The CDR3 DNA is TGCGCCAGCAGCTCGATTTTCGGGGAGGGTGGCTACACCTTC. The gene calls are TRBV5-1 and TRBJ1-2; D is ambiguous. This CDR3 contains 14 residues. Germline values: CDR1 SGHRS, CDR2 YFSETQ. Trimming removed 3 bases at V and 7 bases at J, with 16 bases between. The full variable domain, in which reference TRBV5-1 and TRBJ1-2 provide the parts outside the CDR3, is KAGVTQTPRYLIKTRGQQVTLSCSPISGHRSVSWYQQTPGQGLQFLFEYFSETQRNKGNFPGRFSGRQFSNSRSEMNVSTLELGDSALYLCASSSIFGEGGYTFGSGTRLTVV.

CDR3 residues: CASILERGRVKSSYEQYF. The CDR3 region has the DNA TGTGCCAGCATCCTGGAGCGAGGGAGGGTCAAGAGCTCCTACGAGCAGTACTTC. The gene calls are TRBV27 and TRBJ2-7, with 7 bases fitting TRBD2. The CDR3 length is 18 residues. CDR1 is MNHEY, CDR2 SMNVEV, per germline (reference sequence). The junction had 18 bases not matched to a gene; V was cut back by 7 bases and J by 0 bases.